The sequence of this T cell receptor beta chain was determined in a study of T-cell reconstitution after alpha-beta-depleted transplantation in children. V was shortened by 3 bases and J by 5 bases, with 8 bases between the two germline ends. The CDR3 covers 13 residues. Germline CDR1 MNHEY, CDR2 SMNVEV (reference sequence). As it was prepared, the TCRbeta library received unique molecular identifiers. TCRdb re-called the PCR reads through MiXCR, storing one row per CDR3 protein. Of roughly 500,000 distinct CDR3 sequences listed, about a sixth are singletons. The sequence came from a human donor who donated a stem cell graft to a child with acute lymphoblastic leukemia. V gene TRBV27 combines with J gene TRBJ1-5; no clear D gene. The starting material was PBMCs from the stem cell graft donor, obtained from the stem cell graft. CDR3 residues: CASSLDGYQPQHF. The CDR3 coding sequence is TGTGCCAGCAGTTTGGACGGCTATCAGCCCCAGCATTTT.